Here is one T cell receptor beta chain with its context. The data stem from a study of blood T cell repertoires in COVID-19. About the study: The United States, Italy and Spain provided the acute and convalescent COVID-19 samples. PBMCs, B-cell-depleted T cells, or T cells provided the cDNA or gDNA that made up the material.

CDR1 MNHEY and CDR2 SVGAGI come from the germline V gene. V lost 6 bases and J lost 9, with 15 bases in between. The CDR3 covers 13 residues. Study processing details: The assay estimated nucleated cells by amplifying reference gene primers. Some clones are missing from TCRdb's copy, which holds only in-frame ones; the method was immunoSEQ multiplex PCR. That table supplies the V and J calls and clone size; D and trimming were determined from the DNA. The table records 95,000 or so clones, more than 65% of them present only once. Material: peripheral blood. The TCR sequence derives from an elderly woman with active or convalescent COVID-19. The chain carries TRBV6-5 and TRBJ1-3; no clear D gene. CDR3 amino acids: CASSLIRSPTIYF. CDR3 in DNA: TGTGCCAGCAGCCTTATTAGATCGCCCACCATATATTTT.